This T cell receptor beta chain was obtained from a study of CD8+ T cells in alopecia areata. Study-level findings and limits: The presence of one nonresponder keeps the tie between baseline CD8+ expansion and response uncertain. Between patients, shared TCR sequences were less clear than in mice. This was possibly due in part to HLA diversity in the patient population. Scalp clonality and expanded CD8+ clones among the top 100 fell significantly with tofacitinib.

Extracted from the samples, RNA was reverse transcribed into cDNA to serve as the sequencing template. The assay was immunoSEQ multiplex PCR, and TCRdb's table has in-frame clones only and misses some. The data contain roughly 110,000 clones, approximately 51% of them singletons. Only a few counts were recorded for this clone. Antigen unknown. The treatment was: oral pan-JAK inhibitor, 5-10 mg twice daily. V lost 5 bases, J lost 4 bases, and 14 bases lay in between. This CDR3 comprises 14 residues. In germline, CDR1 is SEHNR, CDR2 FQNEAQ (reference sequence). Specimen: CD4+ T cells sorted from blood, collected at week 24, from a patient treated with tofacitinib. This TCR derives from a human donor with alopecia areata. The V and J genes are TRBV7-9 and TRBJ1-1; the D gene is possibly TRBD1 (5 bases). CDR3: CASSPQAGSTEAFF. The CDR3 nucleotides are TGTGCCAGCAGCCCCCAGGCAGGGAGCACTGAAGCTTTCTTT.